The 6 T cell receptor beta chains presented below share a single source sample, sequenced in a study of T-cell memory formation after mild COVID-19. TCRdb independently ran MiXCR on the 5' RACE reads; one entry per CDR3 protein. This repertoire shows about 270,000 distinct CDR3 sequences, over 15% found once; its top ten account for roughly 21%. Sequencing was done on a sample of PBMCs or a T cell subset sorted from them (not recorded which). Receptors were obtained from a man aged 18 to 30 who had mild COVID-19 (a few samples of this study predate the infection). Cell type and time point are not known.

The genes are TRBV6-6 and TRBJ1-2; 7 bases align to TRBD1. J was trimmed by 4 bases and V by 6 bases; bases with no gene match: 5. This CDR3 spans 13 amino acids. Per the germline V gene, CDR1 is MNHNY and CDR2 is SVGAGI (reference sequence). As DNA, the CDR3 is TGTGCCAGCAGAACTACAGGGGCCTATGGCTACACCTTC. Its translation is CASRTTGAYGYTF.

The chain has TRBV29-1 and TRBJ1-1; unclear D gene. Trimming pared 6 bases from V and 0 bases from J, leaving 8 bases between. Germline-derived CDR1 and CDR2 are SQVTM and ANQGSEA. The CDR3 runs 12 residues. CDR3 in amino acids: CSVPTLNTEAFF. The CDR3 region has the DNA TGCAGCGTCCCGACTCTGAACACTGAAGCTTTCTTT.

This clonotype was counted ten times or more. The chain recombines TRBV7-9 with TRBJ1-1; D is unclear. Trimming took off 0 bases at V and 10 bases at J, with 18 bases between the two ends. CDR3 length equals 15 residues. Germline CDR1 reads SEHNR; CDR2 reads FQNEAQ (reference sequence). The CDR3 region is CASSLAGPAGSVAFF. CDR3 sequence (DNA): TGTGCCAGCAGCTTAGCGGGCCCGGCAGGAAGTGTAGCTTTCTTT. Full variable domain (rest looked up from reference TRBV7-9 and TRBJ1-1): DTGVSQNPRHKITKRGQNVTFRCDPISEHNRLYWYRQTLGQGPEFLTYFQNEAQLEKSRLLSDRFSAERPKGSFSTLEIQRTEQGDSAMYLCASSLAGPAGSVAFFGQGTRLTVV.

This clonotype came up a few times. This rearrangement joins TRBV9 to TRBJ1-4; the D gene is possibly TRBD1 (5 bases). The V end was cut by 0 bases, the J end by 6 bases, with 12 bases between. Germline CDR1 reads SGDLS; CDR2 reads YYNGEE. The CDR3 covers 15 residues. The CDR3 sequence: CASSVGGRGDEKLFF. As DNA, the CDR3 is TGTGCCAGCAGCGTAGGGGGACGAGGGGATGAAAAACTGTTTTTT.

J is TRBJ2-3 and V is TRBV4-3; possibly TRBD2 for D (5 bases). V lost 1 base and J lost 13, with 15 bases in between. CDR3 length: 13 residues. CDR1 is LGHNA, CDR2 YSLEER, per germline. The CDR3 nucleotides are TGCGCCAGCAGCCAAGCCCCGGACTCCCAAAAGTATTTT. This encodes CASSQAPDSQKYF.

This sequence joins TRBV5-1 and TRBJ1-2; 7 nucleotides agree with TRBD1. Germline V gene sequence: CDR1 SGHRS, CDR2 YFSETQ. The CDR3 length is 15 residues. Trimming cost V 4 bases and J 3 bases; bases outside gene matches: 9. The CDR3 region is CASSPSLGGHYGYTF. The CDR3 bases are TGCGCCAGCAGCCCCTCCCTAGGGGGCCACTATGGCTACACCTTC.